The 26 T cell receptor beta chains presented below share a single source sample, sequenced in a study of CD8 T cells in ankylosing spondylitis. Overall study findings and caveats: Ankylosing spondylitis blood seemed to carry a telltale TCR beta motif made of fewer than 10 highly homologous variants.

TCRdb used MiXCR to reprocess the 5' RACE reads, holding one entry per CDR3 protein. The sample carries about 750,000 distinct CDR3 sequences, around 19% recorded once. For these TCRs, the target antigens are not known. Specimen: blood, either unsorted or a sorted T cell fraction (not recorded which). The receptors shown here come from a male donor with ankylosing spondylitis.

This clonotype was seen a few times. The rearrangement links TRBV12-3 or TRBV12-4 to TRBJ2-1, with 8 bases that match TRBD1. This CDR3 has 15 residues. Trimming at V came to 5 bases and at J to 8 bases, leaving 11 bases not matched to a gene. In nucleotides, the CDR3 is TGTGCCAGCAGTCCCAGGGGGCACGGGGACGATGAGCAGTTCTTC. Translated: CASSPRGHGDDEQFF.

This clonotype was recorded a few times. The V call is TRBV24-1, the J call TRBJ1-1; D is possibly TRBD1 (5 bases). The CDR3 spans 14 residues. Germline CDR1 is KGHDR and CDR2 is SFDVKD. V lost 5 bases and J 5 bases, leaving 14 bases between the germline ends. The CDR3 sequence is CATSVEGPPTEAFF. Written as DNA, the CDR3 is TGTGCCACCAGTGTAGAGGGGCCTCCTACTGAAGCTTTCTTT.

This clonotype was seen a few times. The rearrangement joins TRBV7-2 to TRBJ2-3; D may be TRBD2 (7 bases). CDR3 length: 16 amino acids. From germline, CDR1 is SGHTA and CDR2 FQGNSA. V gave up 2 bases and J gave up 5 bases, with 17 bases separating them. The CDR3 nucleotides are TGTGCCAGCAGCTTACTTGGCGGGGGCCGGGTAGATACGCAGTATTTT. This codes for CASSLLGGGRVDTQYF.

This clonotype has a handful of counts. The rearrangement uses TRBV12-3 or TRBV12-4 and TRBJ2-1; maybe TRBD1 (5 bases). V was pared by 2 bases and J by 8 bases, with 10 bases between. This CDR3 has 13 residues. CDR3 nucleotides: TGTGCCAGCAGTTTACAGGGTTCCGATGAGCAGTTCTTC. This gives the protein CASSLQGSDEQFF.

This clonotype occurred a few times. Here the CDR3 reads CASSSGELSTDTQYF. DNA of the CDR3: TGTGCCAGCAGCTCCGGGGAGCTCAGCACAGATACGCAGTATTTT. This chain joins TRBV11-3 and TRBJ2-3; D is perhaps TRBD2 (5 bases). The germline V gene encodes CDR1 SGHNT and CDR2 YENEEA. The V end was cut by 4 bases, the J end by 0 bases, with 11 bases between. The CDR3 spans 15 residues.

This clonotype occurred a few times. The chain uses TRBV30 and TRBJ1-2; possible D gene TRBD1, 5 bases. In germline, CDR1 is GTSNPN, CDR2 SVGIG (reference sequence). The CDR3 sequence is 12 residues long. V dropped 3 bases and J dropped 6 bases, with 11 bases sitting between them. CDR3 loop: CAWSSRVDGYTF. CDR3 in DNA: TGTGCCTGGAGCAGCAGGGTTGATGGCTACACCTTC.

The CDR3 is CAWGSPASKANTEAFF. CDR3 coding DNA: TGTGCCTGGGGGTCTCCCGCGTCAAAGGCGAACACTGAAGCTTTCTTT. The J gene is TRBJ1-1, the V gene TRBV30; D remains ambiguous. The CDR3 contains 16 residues. The ends were cut back, 5 bases at V and 1 base at J, with 20 bases in the middle. The V gene's germline CDR1 is GTSNPN and CDR2 SVGIG (reference sequence).

The genes are TRBV5-1 and TRBJ1-1; 7 nucleotides align to TRBD1. The CDR3 totals 15 residues. The V and J ends lost 5 bases and 2 bases, in that order; junction bases with no gene match: 9. Germline CDR1 reads SGHRS; CDR2 reads YFSETQ. The CDR3 sequence is CASRPPGQLNTEAFF. The CDR3 nucleotides are TGCGCCAGCAGACCTCCGGGACAGCTAAACACTGAAGCTTTCTTT. Using reference TRBV5-1 and TRBJ1-1 for the parts outside the CDR3, the full variable domain is KAGVTQTPRYLIKTRGQQVTLSCSPISGHRSVSWYQQTPGQGLQFLFEYFSETQRNKGNFPGRFSGRQFSNSRSEMNVSTLELGDSALYLCASRPPGQLNTEAFFGQGTRLTVV.

The V gene is TRBV27, the J gene TRBJ2-5; 7 nucleotides align to TRBD2. This CDR3 region has 16 residues. In germline, CDR1 is MNHEY, CDR2 SMNVEV (reference sequence). V was clipped by 0 bases and J by 2 bases; unmatched bases: 6. CDR3 in amino acids: CASSLSVAGAQETQYF. CDR3 sequence (DNA): TGTGCCAGCAGTTTATCGGTAGCGGGTGCTCAAGAGACCCAGTACTTC.

This clonotype occurred a few times. V and J are TRBV27 and TRBJ2-7; D not certain. The germline CDR1 and CDR2 sequences are MNHEY and SMNVEV (reference sequence). V was clipped by 2 bases and J by 3 bases, with 8 bases between them. The length of the CDR3 is 13 residues. CDR3 sequence: CASSLKRNYEQYF. CDR3 bases: TGTGCCAGCAGTTTAAAACGGAACTACGAGCAGTACTTC.

This clonotype turned up a few times. The chain uses TRBV4-2 and TRBJ1-4; unclear D gene. CDR3 length: 14 amino acids. Germline V gene lookup returns CDR1 LGHNA and CDR2 YNFKEQ. V gave up 4 bases and J gave up 0 bases, with 6 bases separating them. The CDR3 nucleotides read TGTGCCAGCAGCCTAATCACAACTAATGAAAAACTGTTTTTT. It specifies CASSLITTNEKLFF.

This clonotype was seen at least ten times. The rearrangement uses TRBV20-1 and TRBJ1-1; possibly TRBD1 for D (5 bases). Germline assignment: CDR1 DFQATT and CDR2 SNEGSKA (reference sequence). The CDR3 extends over 12 amino acids. V was cut by 5 bases and J by 4 bases, with 11 bases left in between. The CDR3 loop reads CSAGGWGTEAFF. For the CDR3, the DNA is TGCAGTGCTGGGGGTTGGGGCACTGAAGCTTTCTTT.

J is TRBJ2-7 and V is TRBV9, with D possibly matching TRBD2 (5 bases). V was trimmed by 3 bases and J by 3 bases, leaving 16 bases between them. This CDR3 has 15 residues. Per the germline V gene, CDR1 is SGDLS and CDR2 is YYNGEE. CDR3 sequence (DNA): TGTGCCAGCAGCGCCGACGGACTCTCGAACTACGAGCAGTACTTC. Amino acids: CASSADGLSNYEQYF.

This clonotype occurred a few times. The CDR3 DNA follows: TGCGCCAGCAGCCGGGGGCAGACTGCTACTGAAGCTTTCTTT. It codes for CASSRGQTATEAFF. V usage is TRBV5-1 and J usage is TRBJ1-1; D might be TRBD1 (6 bases). Per the germline V gene, CDR1 is SGHRS and CDR2 is YFSETQ. With 4 bases removed from V and 5 bases from J, the gap between germline ends came to 15 bases. The CDR3 is 14 amino acids.

This clonotype has more than one count but fewer than ten. It may be a read error: a sequence one base away is much more abundant. J is TRBJ1-1 and V is TRBV7-9; D uncertain. This CDR3 comprises 13 residues. Deletions cut 6 bases from V and 1 base from J, with 9 bases between. Germline V gene sequence: CDR1 SEHNR, CDR2 FQNEAQ (reference sequence). In DNA form, the CDR3 reads TGTGCCAGCAGTTGGGAAAGGAACACTGAAGCTTTCTTT. Amino acids: CASSWERNTEAFF.

J is TRBJ2-7 and V is TRBV5-1, with 8 bases matching TRBD1. The CDR3 is made up of 14 amino acids. Germline V gene lookup returns CDR1 SGHRS and CDR2 YFSETQ. V shed 4 bases and J 5 bases; nucleotides not matched to a gene: 8. CDR3 sequence (DNA): TGCGCCAGCAGCCTATGGGGACAGGCTCACGAGCAGTACTTC. The encoded protein is CASSLWGQAHEQYF.

The sample holds many counts of this clonotype. The chain combines TRBV5-1 with TRBJ2-2, with D maybe TRBD2 (5 bases). The CDR3 spans 15 residues. The V gene lost 4 bases and the J gene lost 3 bases, with 13 bases spanning the gap. Germline loops: CDR1 SGHRS, CDR2 YFSETQ. The CDR3 nucleotides are TGCGCCAGCAGCGCTGCCGGGGTTGACACCGGGGAGCTGTTTTTT. This encodes CASSAAGVDTGELFF.

The CDR3 DNA sequence: TGCAGTGCTGCGGGACAGGGGTTGGGGGAGCAGTACTTC. Translated: CSAAGQGLGEQYF. This chain joins TRBV20-1 and TRBJ2-7, with TRBD1 matching 10 bases. From germline, CDR1 is DFQATT and CDR2 SNEGSKA (reference sequence). V lost 5 bases to trimming and J lost 7 bases; unmatched junction nucleotides: 8. The CDR3 consists of 13 residues.

This clonotype turned up a few times. The rearrangement joins TRBV28 to TRBJ2-2; D is unclear. Germline lookup yields CDR1 MDHEN and CDR2 SYDVKM. The CDR3 covers 13 residues. V was shortened by 3 bases and J by 7 bases, with 9 bases between the two germline ends. The CDR3: CASSFWVGGELFF. The DNA for the CDR3 is TGTGCCAGCAGTTTTTGGGTCGGCGGGGAGCTGTTTTTT. The whole variable domain, remainder taken from reference TRBV28 and TRBJ2-2, is DVKVTQSSRYLVKRTGEKVFLECVQDMDHENMFWYRQDPGLGLRLIYFSYDVKMKEKGDIPEGYSVSREKKERFSLILESASTNQTSMYLCASSFWVGGELFFGEGSRLTVL.

This clonotype appeared a few times. V and J are TRBV20-1 and TRBJ2-7; no clear D. The CDR3 extends over 10 amino acids. Per germline, CDR1 DFQATT and CDR2 SNEGSKA (reference sequence). With 3 bases removed from V and 7 bases from J, the gap between germline ends came to 7 bases. The CDR3 region is CSASGPEQYF. In DNA, the CDR3 is TGCAGTGCTAGCGGGCCTGAGCAGTACTTC.

The V and J genes are TRBV12-3 or TRBV12-4 and TRBJ2-2; 7 bases align to TRBD2. Germline trimming cut 6 bases from V and 10 bases from J; bases unmatched to any gene: 11. The CDR3 extends over 14 amino acids. CDR3 in DNA: TGTGCCAGCAGCAAAAGACTAGCTGGTGAGGAGCTGTTTTTT. Translated, it gives CASSKRLAGEELFF.

This clonotype was picked up a small number of times. The chain recombines TRBV6-5 with TRBJ1-1; D unresolved. CDR3 length: 16 amino acids. Germline CDR1 MNHEY, CDR2 SVGAGI. Trimming took 2 bases from V and 3 from J, leaving 16 bases between them. CDR3 amino acids: CASSYEVTVPHTEAFF. CDR3 in DNA: TGTGCCAGCAGTTACGAGGTCACCGTCCCCCACACTGAAGCTTTCTTT.

The chain links TRBV10-3 to TRBJ2-7; D gene unclear. Germline values: CDR1 ENHRY, CDR2 SYGVKD. The V end lost 3 bases, the J end lost 3 bases, and 12 bases lay between the germline ends. The CDR3 sequence is 14 residues long. The CDR3 sequence: CAISDGSRFYEQYF. The CDR3 DNA reads TGTGCCATCAGTGATGGCAGCCGCTTCTACGAGCAGTACTTC.

This clonotype was seen more than once but under ten times. This sequence joins TRBV29-1 and TRBJ2-1; D is tentatively TRBD1 or TRBD2 (5 bases each). V lost 4 bases and J lost 4, with 14 bases in between. This CDR3 region has 14 residues. Germline V lookup: CDR1 SQVTM, CDR2 ANQGSEA. CDR3 bases: TGCAGCGTTGGGGACCTCCCAGGGTACAATGAGCAGTTCTTC. It specifies CSVGDLPGYNEQFF.

The chain has TRBV5-6 and TRBJ1-5, with D uncertain. The CDR3 contains 16 residues. Deletions cut 2 bases from V and 0 bases from J, with 12 bases between. Germline CDR1 SGHDT, CDR2 YYEEEE. The CDR3 region has the DNA TGTGCCAGCAGCTTTTACCAGGATCCTAGCAATCAGCCCCAGCATTTT. Amino acids: CASSFYQDPSNQPQHF.

In this sample, this clonotype turned up a few times. The chain has TRBV6-5 and TRBJ2-1, with 7 bases fitting TRBD1. Germline lookup yields CDR1 MNHEY and CDR2 SVGAGI. This CDR3 has 18 residues. The V segment lost 2 bases and the J segment 0 bases; nucleotides outside the gene matches: 10. CDR3 protein: CASSYHPSRGSSYNEQFF. The CDR3 bases are TGTGCCAGCAGTTACCACCCATCCAGGGGGAGCTCCTACAATGAGCAGTTCTTC.